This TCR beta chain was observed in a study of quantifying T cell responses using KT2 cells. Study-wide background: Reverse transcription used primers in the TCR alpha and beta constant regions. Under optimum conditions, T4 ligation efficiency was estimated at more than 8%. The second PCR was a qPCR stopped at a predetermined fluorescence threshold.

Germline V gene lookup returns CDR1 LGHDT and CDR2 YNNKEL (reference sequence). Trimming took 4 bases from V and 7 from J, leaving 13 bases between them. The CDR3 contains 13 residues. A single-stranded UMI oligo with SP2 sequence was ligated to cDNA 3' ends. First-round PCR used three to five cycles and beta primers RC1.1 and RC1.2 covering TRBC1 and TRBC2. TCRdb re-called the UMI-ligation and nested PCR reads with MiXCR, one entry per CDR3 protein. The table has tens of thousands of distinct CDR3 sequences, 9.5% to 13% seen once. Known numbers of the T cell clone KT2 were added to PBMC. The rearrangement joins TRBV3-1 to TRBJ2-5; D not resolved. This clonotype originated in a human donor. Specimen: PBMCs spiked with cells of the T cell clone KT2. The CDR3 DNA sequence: TGTGCCAGCAGCCCCCGGTCCCTGGGGACCCAGTACTTC. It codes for CASSPRSLGTQYF.